Below, 17 T cell receptor beta chains from the same sample are listed, as sequenced in a study of shared clonotypes between healthy human individuals (dated by TCRdb to 2018 to 2020). The method was the immunoSEQ multiplex PCR assay. What TCRdb holds here is the immuneACCESS table cut down to in-frame rearrangements. Part of the clones is not present; checked against another copy, under half of the missing clones reflect an unresolved V gene, and the others are unexplained. The sample data list more than 2,000,000 clones, and roughly nine tenths of these were observed just once. The ten most abundant clones make up 0.11% to 0.15% of the sample. Sequenced input: naive CD4+ T cells sorted from blood. Taken with the paper, the label for cell subset or site translates to: CD45RA+ positively selected. The receptor source for this set is a man aged 18 to 29 in good health.

The rearrangement joins TRBV4-2 to TRBJ1-4; D gene unclear. The CDR3 runs to 15 residues. V was cut by 0 bases and J by 3 bases, with 8 bases left in between. The germline V gene encodes CDR1 LGHNA and CDR2 YNFKEQ. This CDR3 reads CASSQEGDSNEKLFF. Written as DNA, the CDR3 is TGTGCCAGCAGCCAAGAGGGTGACTCTAATGAAAAACTGTTTTTT.

This clone was seen only once. At the DNA level, this CDR3 is encoded by other sequences in the same sample as well. The V gene is TRBV5-4, the J gene TRBJ2-2; D is unclear. The germline V and J ends were trimmed by 2 bases and 5 bases, with 10 bases remaining between them. This CDR3 is 14 amino acids long. CDR1 is SGHNT, CDR2 YYREEE, per germline (reference sequence). In DNA, the CDR3 is TGTGCCAGCAGCTTAACCGGCCGGACCGGGGAGCTGTTTTTT. Its translation: CASSLTGRTGELFF. Together with reference TRBV5-4 and TRBJ2-2, the CDR3 gives the full variable domain: ETGVTQSPTHLIKTRGQQVTLRCSSQSGHNTVSWYQQALGQGPQFIFQYYREEENGRGNFPPRFSGLQFPNYSSELNVNALELDDSALYLCASSLTGRTGELFFGEGSRLTVL.

The chain couples TRBV25-1 to TRBJ2-3; 7 bases line up with TRBD1. The CDR3 totals 15 residues. The J segment lost 4 bases and the V segment lost 2 bases, leaving 6 bases of the junction unmatched. The V gene's germline CDR1 is MGHDK and CDR2 SYGVNS. The CDR3 region is CASSEPTGEADTQYF. The CDR3 bases are TGTGCCAGCAGTGAACCAACAGGGGAAGCAGATACGCAGTATTTT.

A remark on this clone: The identical CDR3 is also encoded by other nucleotide sequences in the sample. The J gene is TRBJ2-5, the V gene TRBV28, with TRBD2 matching 10 bases. Trimming at V came to 6 bases and at J to 0 bases, leaving 4 bases not matched to a gene. The CDR3 runs 15 residues. CDR1 is MDHEN, CDR2 SYDVKM, per germline. CDR3 amino acids: CASSLSGRYQETQYF. The CDR3 DNA reads as TGTGCCAGCAGCCTTAGCGGGAGGTACCAAGAGACCCAGTACTTC.

The rearrangement uses TRBV20-1 and TRBJ2-5; D is unclear. The germline gives CDR1 DFQATT, CDR2 SNEGSKA (reference sequence). The CDR3 totals 9 residues. V gave up 4 bases and J gave up 5 bases, with 2 bases separating them. This CDR3 reads CSAMETQYF. The DNA for the CDR3 is TGCAGTGCTATGGAGACCCAGTACTTC.

This chain uses TRBV6-1 with TRBJ1-5; no clear D. The V gene lost 6 bases and the J gene lost 0 bases, with 12 bases spanning the gap. Germline CDR1 reads MNHNS; CDR2 reads SASEGT. The CDR3 runs 15 residues. In nucleotides, the CDR3 is TGTGCCAGCAGCTCAACAGTATATAGCAATCAGCCCCAGCATTTT. Translation: CASSSTVYSNQPQHF.

The J gene is TRBJ1-1, the V gene TRBV5-4; D possibly corresponds to TRBD1 (6 bases). V was trimmed by 0 bases and J by 2 bases, leaving 14 bases between them. Germline assignment: CDR1 SGHNT and CDR2 YYREEE (reference sequence). The CDR3 consists of 16 residues. In DNA form, the CDR3 reads TGTGCCAGCAGCTTGGAAATCGGCAGGGGCAACACTGAAGCTTTCTTT. Its protein is CASSLEIGRGNTEAFF.

The chain employs TRBV4-2 and TRBJ2-1; 10 positions match TRBD2. CDR3 size: 16 residues. Unmatched junction bases numbered 12, after V lost 5 bases and J lost 8 bases. Germline CDR1 LGHNA, CDR2 YNFKEQ. This chain's CDR3 is CASSWASGGAGDEQFF. In nucleotides, the CDR3 is TGTGCCAGCAGCTGGGCTAGCGGGGGTGCAGGCGATGAGCAGTTCTTC.

DNA of the CDR3: TGTGCCAGCAGGATCCGGGACACAACTAATGAAAAACTGTTTTTT. The encoded protein is CASRIRDTTNEKLFF. The V call is TRBV2, the J call TRBJ1-4; D may be TRBD1 (6 bases). The germline gives CDR1 SNHLY, CDR2 FYNNEI. CDR3 length: 15 residues. V was pared by 6 bases and J by 0 bases, with 11 bases between.

The rearrangement links TRBV28 to TRBJ1-2, with TRBD1 identical over 11 bases. After removal of 11 bases from V and 1 base from J, the junction contained 6 bases not matched to a gene. The CDR3 consists of 14 residues. Germline V gene data show CDR1 as MDHEN and CDR2 as SYDVKM. CDR3 sequence (DNA): TGTGCCTACCAGGACAGGGGGCTTAACTATGGCTACACCTTC. Its translation: CAYQDRGLNYGYTF.

The chain has TRBV13 and TRBJ1-1, with D perhaps matching TRBD1 (5 bases). V dropped 5 bases and J dropped 2 bases, with 15 bases sitting between them. Germline CDR1 is PRHDT and CDR2 is FYEKMQ (reference sequence). CDR3 length equals 15 residues. The CDR3 here is CASSPNRDRNTEAFF. The CDR3 coding sequence is TGTGCCAGCAGCCCTAACCGGGACCGAAACACTGAAGCTTTCTTT.

The chain links TRBV5-1 to TRBJ2-3, with D possibly called TRBD1 or TRBD2 (5 bases each). This CDR3 contains 12 residues. Trimming left V 0 bases short and J 6 bases short, with 5 bases between. Germline V gene data show CDR1 as SGHRS and CDR2 as YFSETQ. CDR3 DNA sequence: TGCGCCAGCAGCTTGGGGGACGATACGCAGTATTTT. This encodes CASSLGDDTQYF.

Points on this clone: The same CDR3 also results from other DNA sequences found in this sample. The genes are TRBV5-1 and TRBJ2-7; 8 bases agree with TRBD1. With 1 base clipped from V and 2 bases from J, the junction kept 2 bases outside the gene matches. This CDR3 contains 14 residues. From germline, CDR1 is SGHRS and CDR2 YFSETQ. CDR3: CASSLTGGPYEQYF. In nucleotides, the CDR3 is TGCGCCAGCAGCTTGACAGGGGGGCCCTACGAGCAGTACTTC.

This clone has just a few counts. This chain links TRBV29-1 with TRBJ1-1; weak D call: TRBD1 (6 bases). The CDR3 totals 13 residues. Deletions cut 2 bases from V and 1 base from J, with 8 bases between. The germline CDR1 and CDR2 sequences are SQVTM and ANQGSEA. CDR3 in amino acids: CSVELQGNTEAFF. The CDR3 nucleotides read TGCAGCGTTGAATTACAGGGGAACACTGAAGCTTTCTTT.

The chain employs TRBV2 and TRBJ2-2; D possibly uses TRBD1 or TRBD2 (5 bases each). V was clipped by 5 bases and J by 0 bases, with 13 bases between them. CDR3 size: 16 residues. In germline, CDR1 is SNHLY, CDR2 FYNNEI. The CDR3 sequence is CASSIAGTANTGELFF. In nucleotides, the CDR3 is TGTGCCAGCAGTATCGCAGGGACCGCGAACACCGGGGAGCTGTTTTTT.

This clone was detected only once. V usage is TRBV7-9 and J usage is TRBJ2-2; TRBD2 matches at 9 bases. The germline V gene encodes CDR1 SEHNR and CDR2 FQNEAQ (reference sequence). J was trimmed by 1 base and V by 5 bases; bases with no gene match: 11. The CDR3 runs 18 residues. This CDR3 reads CASSPRASGAQNTGELFF. Here the CDR3 DNA reads TGTGCCAGCAGCCCCAGGGCTAGCGGGGCCCAGAACACCGGGGAGCTGTTTTTT.

V is TRBV9 and J is TRBJ2-3, with a possible D match to TRBD2 (6 bases). The length of the CDR3 is 17 residues. Trimming left V 3 bases short and J 0 bases short, with 17 bases between. Germline values: CDR1 SGDLS, CDR2 YYNGEE. The CDR3 DNA is TGTGCCAGCAGCGCATATACACGACTAGGGAGCACAGATACGCAGTATTTT. Amino acid sequence: CASSAYTRLGSTDTQYF.